The T cell receptor beta chain under discussion was sequenced for a study of T-cell memory formation after mild COVID-19. Study-wide findings and caveats: Memory from before infection featured some responding clones, which suggests cross-reactive memory joined. Clonal second-wave expansions that peaked on day 37 had unconfirmed SARS-CoV-2 specificity.

Germline CDR1 and CDR2: LNHNV and YYDKDF (reference sequence). J was trimmed by 8 bases and V by 4 bases; bases with no gene match: 8. The CDR3 runs 15 residues. Comments on this clonotype: The antigen is unknown.

Employing constant-segment primers, 5'RACE generated TCR alpha and TCR beta cDNA libraries bearing sample barcodes and UMIs. TCRdb analysed the 5' RACE reads with MiXCR anew, one entry per CDR3 protein. This sample carries 250,000 to 350,000 distinct CDR3 sequences, 16% of them seen once, and the ten largest clones take 20% to 25%. The chain uses TRBV15 and TRBJ2-1; TRBD1 agrees at 10 bases. The receptor's source is a man between 18 and 29 years old who had mild COVID-19 (a few samples of this study predate the infection). Cell type and time point are not known. Sample: PBMCs or a T cell subset sorted from them (not recorded which). The CDR3 DNA sequence: TGTGCCACCAGCACCTGGGACAGGGGCAGGGATGAGCAGTTCTTC. This encodes CATSTWDRGRDEQFF.